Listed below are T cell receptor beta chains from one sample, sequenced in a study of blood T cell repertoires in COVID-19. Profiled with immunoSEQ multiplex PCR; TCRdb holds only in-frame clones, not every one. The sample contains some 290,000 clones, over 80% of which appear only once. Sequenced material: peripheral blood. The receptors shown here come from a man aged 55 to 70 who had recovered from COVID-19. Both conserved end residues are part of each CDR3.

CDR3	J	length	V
CATSPSPLGGDNEQFF	TRBJ2-1	16	TRBV15
CAISESGGSSYNSPLHF	TRBJ1-6	17	TRBV10-3
CASSKGGVNTEAFF	TRBJ1-1	14	TRBV4-1
CASSKLRDNVANTGELFF	TRBJ2-2	18	TRBV2
CASNSGITPREQYF	TRBJ2-7	14	TRBV5-1
CASSQFGAGGPYNEQFF	TRBJ2-1	17	TRBV3-1/TRBV3-2
CASSRDSKNIQYF	TRBJ2-4	13	TRBV5-8
CASSEGVGNSPLHF	TRBJ1-6	14	TRBV7-3
CASSFQMNTEAFF	TRBJ1-1	13	TRBV9
CASNSGGQETQYF	TRBJ2-5	13	TRBV28
CASSEGRGISYEQYF	TRBJ2-7	15	TRBV6-1
CAISGLAANNLQYF	TRBJ2-7	14	TRBV10-3
CASSPGQGLNSPLHF	TRBJ1-6	15	TRBV3-1/TRBV3-2